This TCR beta chain was sequenced in a study of T cell changes during pregnancy in multiple sclerosis. Per the germline V gene, CDR1 is MGHRA and CDR2 is YSYEKL. The CDR3 contains 19 residues. V gave up 2 bases and J gave up 3 bases; unmatched junction bases: 18. This clone has just one count. Using immunoSEQ multiplex PCR, the repertoire was profiled, and TCRdb retains in-frame clones only, with some absent. Of about 40,000 clones listed, around nine tenths are singletons. J is TRBJ1-2 and V is TRBV4-1, with 7 positions matching TRBD1. This TCR came from a female donor with multiple sclerosis, enrolled in a pregnancy study. The sample consisted of peripheral blood, taken before pregnancy. CDR3 DNA: TGCGCCAGCAGCCAAAAGGTACTCGGTAGACAGGGCACCCACTATGGCTACACCTTC. Protein: CASSQKVLGRQGTHYGYTF.